Below, 8 T cell receptor beta chains from the same sample are listed, as sequenced in a study of blood T cell repertoires in COVID-19. Profiled with immunoSEQ multiplex PCR; TCRdb holds only in-frame clones, not every one. The sample lists 250,000 to 350,000 clones; 65% to 85% were seen once. The specimen sequenced was peripheral blood. The receptors were sampled from a human donor with COVID-19, enrolled during active disease. The donor label of this sample is uncertain.

The chain uses TRBV28 and TRBJ2-3; 9 bases are a match to TRBD1. The CDR3 sequence is 14 residues long. Trimming removed 8 bases from V and 6 bases from J; junction bases left unmatched: 9. From germline, CDR1 is MDHEN and CDR2 SYDVKM. As DNA, the CDR3 is TGTGCCAGCTCTACCCCGGACAGGGGCGATACGCAGTATTTT. As protein: CASSTPDRGDTQYF.

The genes are TRBV5-1 and TRBJ1-4, with a weak D call TRBD1 (6 bases). CDR1 is SGHRS, CDR2 YFSETQ, per germline. The CDR3 has 16 amino acids. Trimming cost V 4 bases and J 0 bases, with 13 bases left between them. In nucleotides, the CDR3 is TGCGCCAGCAGCCCCCAGGACAGTCCAACTAATGAAAAACTGTTTTTT. This translates into CASSPQDSPTNEKLFF. Drawing the rest from reference TRBV5-1 and TRBJ1-4, the complete variable domain is KAGVTQTPRYLIKTRGQQVTLSCSPISGHRSVSWYQQTPGQGLQFLFEYFSETQRNKGNFPGRFSGRQFSNSRSEMNVSTLELGDSALYLCASSPQDSPTNEKLFFGSGTQLSVL.

This chain links TRBV9 with TRBJ2-2, with 7 nucleotides matching TRBD1. The CDR3 is 14 residues long. The V gene's germline CDR1 is SGDLS and CDR2 YYNGEE. The ends lost 3 bases at V and 8 bases at J; junction bases unmatched: 7. The CDR3 DNA is TGTGCCAGCAGCGAACGGACAGGTTTTGGGGAGCTGTTTTTT. This translates into CASSERTGFGELFF.

This sequence joins TRBV30 and TRBJ2-1; D is uncertain. This CDR3 is built from 15 residues. Germline-derived CDR1 and CDR2 are GTSNPN and SVGIG (reference sequence). The ends were cut back, 0 bases at V and 1 base at J, with 10 bases in the middle. CDR3 amino acids: CAWSVRSPSYNEQFF. The CDR3 DNA reads TGTGCCTGGAGTGTACGAAGCCCTTCCTACAATGAGCAGTTCTTC. The full variable domain, completed using reference TRBV30 and TRBJ2-1, is SQTIHQWPATLVQPVGSPLSLECTVEGTSNPNLYWYRQAAGRGLQLLFYSVGIGQISSEVPQNLSASRPQDRQFILSSKKLLLSDSGFYLCAWSVRSPSYNEQFFGPGTRLTVL.

This clone has only a few counts. The chain recombines TRBV6-6 with TRBJ1-1, with 10 bases aligning to TRBD1. CDR3 size: 15 residues. With V trimmed by 6 bases and J by 5 bases, 9 bases remained unmatched. Germline-derived CDR1 and CDR2 are MNHNY and SVGAGI (reference sequence). In nucleotides, the CDR3 is TGTGCCAGCAGCCAACTTAAGGGACAGGGGACTGAAGCTTTCTTT. It codes for CASSQLKGQGTEAFF.

The chain couples TRBV2 to TRBJ1-1; 9 bases match TRBD1. Germline V gene sequence: CDR1 SNHLY, CDR2 FYNNEI. The CDR3 covers 13 residues. V lost 8 bases and J lost 1; bases outside the gene matches: 2. CDR3 region: CASGDRANTEAFF. The CDR3 DNA is TGTGCCAGCGGGGACAGGGCGAACACTGAAGCTTTCTTT.

This clone was observed a few times. The chain combines TRBV29-1 with TRBJ2-1, with 12 bases aligning to TRBD1. CDR1 and CDR2 from the germline V gene are SQVTM and ANQGSEA. V was clipped by 6 bases and J by 3 bases; unmatched bases: 3. The CDR3 is made up of 14 amino acids. The CDR3 DNA reads as TGCAGCGTGGGGACAGGGGGCTTCTACAATGAGCAGTTCTTC. Translating it yields CSVGTGGFYNEQFF.

This clone has just a few counts. The chain links TRBV7-8 to TRBJ1-1; D may be TRBD1 (5 bases). Germline loops: CDR1 SGHVS, CDR2 FQNEAQ. Trimming took 6 bases from V and 2 from J, leaving 10 bases between them. The CDR3 has 13 amino acids. The CDR3 protein is CASSWQGNTEAFF. The CDR3 bases are TGTGCCAGCAGTTGGCAGGGTAACACTGAAGCTTTCTTT. The whole variable domain, remainder taken from reference TRBV7-8 and TRBJ1-1, is GAGVSQSPRYKVAKRGQDVALRCDPISGHVSLFWYQQALGQGPEFLTYFQNEAQLDKSGLPSDRFFAERPEGSVSTLKIQRTQQEDSAVYLCASSWQGNTEAFFGQGTRLTVV.